This T cell receptor beta chain was recorded in a study of T cell changes during pregnancy in multiple sclerosis. Repertoires were generated with immunoSEQ multiplex PCR, while TCRdb's copy carries only in-frame clones and drops some. Among 15,000 to 20,000 clones listed, around 90% were seen once. The CDR3 has 13 amino acids. From germline, CDR1 is PRHDT and CDR2 FYEKMQ (reference sequence). With V trimmed by 5 bases and J by 9 bases, 4 bases remained unmatched. The TCR sequence derives from a female donor in good health, enrolled as a control in a pregnancy study. The chain joins TRBV13 to TRBJ2-1; 10 bases line up with TRBD1. Material: CD8+ T cells from peripheral blood mononuclear cells, obtained after pregnancy. The CDR3 sequence: CASSPTGGGEQFF. The CDR3 region has the DNA TGTGCCAGCAGCCCGACAGGGGGCGGTGAGCAGTTCTTC.